Here is one T cell receptor beta chain with its context. As yet, its antigen is unknown. The data originate from a study of shared clonotypes between healthy human individuals. The study's findings and limits: There were few donors, and this limited the genetic and exposure-history diversity represented. Non-shared clonotypes showed lower generation probabilities than clonotypes common to all four donors.

V was pared by 6 bases and J by 0 bases, with 5 bases of the junction left unmatched. Per germline, CDR1 MNHEY and CDR2 SVGAGI. This CDR3 is built from 14 residues. The protocol was immunoSEQ multiplex PCR, while the TCRdb copy is restricted to in-frame clones and leaves out a portion. The sample shows about 690,000 clones, 90% of them seen only once. The study drew its donors from healthy HIV-negative adults without recent acute infections or vaccinations. Both CD45RO+ cells and CCR7-negative CD45RA+ TemRA cells were combined to make up CD8 memory. The receptor was derived from a man between 18 and 29 years old in good health. Some clones in this sample may be carry-over from other donors' samples. The V and J genes are TRBV6-5 and TRBJ2-7; 7 bases line up with TRBD1. The specimen sequenced was memory CD8+ T cells from PBMCs. Documented subset: CD45RO+ cells pooled with CCR7-negative TemRA cells. CDR3 sequence (DNA): TGTGCCAGCAGACAGGGGATAAGCTCCTACGAGCAGTACTTC. This translates into CASRQGISSYEQYF.